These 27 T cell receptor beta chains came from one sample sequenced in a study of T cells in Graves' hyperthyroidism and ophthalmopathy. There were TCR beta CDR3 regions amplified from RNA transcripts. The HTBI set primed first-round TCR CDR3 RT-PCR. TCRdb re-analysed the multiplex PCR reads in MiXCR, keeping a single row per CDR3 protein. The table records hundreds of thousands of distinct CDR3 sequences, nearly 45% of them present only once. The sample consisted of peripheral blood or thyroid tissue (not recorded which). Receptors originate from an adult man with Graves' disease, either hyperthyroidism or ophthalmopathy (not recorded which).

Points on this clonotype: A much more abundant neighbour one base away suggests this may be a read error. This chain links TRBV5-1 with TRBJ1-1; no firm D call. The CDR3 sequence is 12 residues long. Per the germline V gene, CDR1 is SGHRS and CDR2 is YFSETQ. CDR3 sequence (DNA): TGCGCCAGCAGTGCCCTGAACACTGAAGCTCTCTTT. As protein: CASSALNTEALF.

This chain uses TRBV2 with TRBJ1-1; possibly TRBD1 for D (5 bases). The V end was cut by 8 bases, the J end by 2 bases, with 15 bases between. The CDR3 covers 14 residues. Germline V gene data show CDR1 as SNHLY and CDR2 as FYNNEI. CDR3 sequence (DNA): TGTGCCAGCGAGGGACGGTGGCTCAACACTGAAGCTTTCTTT. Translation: CASEGRWLNTEAFF.

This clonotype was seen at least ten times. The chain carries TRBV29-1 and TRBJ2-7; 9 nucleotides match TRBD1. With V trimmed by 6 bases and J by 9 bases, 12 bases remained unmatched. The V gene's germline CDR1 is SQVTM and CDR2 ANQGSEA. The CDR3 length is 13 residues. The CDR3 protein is CSVGLGTGLGQYF. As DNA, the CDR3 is TGCAGCGTCGGACTAGGGACAGGGCTAGGGCAGTACTTC.

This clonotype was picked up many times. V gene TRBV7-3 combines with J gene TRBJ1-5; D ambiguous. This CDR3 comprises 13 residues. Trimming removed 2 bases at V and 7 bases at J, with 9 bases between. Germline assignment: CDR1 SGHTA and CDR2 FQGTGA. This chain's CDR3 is CASSLYPEQPQHF. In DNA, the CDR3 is TGTGCCAGCAGCTTATACCCCGAACAGCCCCAGCATTTT.

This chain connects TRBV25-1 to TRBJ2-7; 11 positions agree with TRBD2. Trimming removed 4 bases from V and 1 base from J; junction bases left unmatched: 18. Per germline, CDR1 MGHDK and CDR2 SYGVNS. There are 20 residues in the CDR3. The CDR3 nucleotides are TGTGCCAGCAGTGCCTTCAATGGGACTAGCGGTTTAACAGATTCCTACGAGCAGTACTTC. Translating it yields CASSAFNGTSGLTDSYEQYF.

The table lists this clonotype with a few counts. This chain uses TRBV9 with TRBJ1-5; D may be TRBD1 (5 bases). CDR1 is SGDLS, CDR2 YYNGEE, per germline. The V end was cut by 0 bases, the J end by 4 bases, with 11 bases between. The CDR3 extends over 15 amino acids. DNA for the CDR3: TGTGCCAGCAGCGTAGTTAACAGGAGAAATCAGCCCCAGCATTTT. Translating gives CASSVVNRRNQPQHF.

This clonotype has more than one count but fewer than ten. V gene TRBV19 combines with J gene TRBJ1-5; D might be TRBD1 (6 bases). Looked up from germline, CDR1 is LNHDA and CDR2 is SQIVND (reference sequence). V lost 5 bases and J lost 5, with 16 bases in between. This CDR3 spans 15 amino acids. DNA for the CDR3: TGTGCCAGTAGTCCCTGGACAGTAAACTATCAGCCCCAGCATTTT. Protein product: CASSPWTVNYQPQHF.

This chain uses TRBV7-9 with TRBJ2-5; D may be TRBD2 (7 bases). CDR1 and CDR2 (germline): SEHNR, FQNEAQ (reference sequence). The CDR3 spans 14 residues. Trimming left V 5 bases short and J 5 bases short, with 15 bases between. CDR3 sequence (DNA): TGTGCCAGCAGCGCCGGAGGGGGGGCCGAGACCCAGTACTTC. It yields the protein CASSAGGGAETQYF.

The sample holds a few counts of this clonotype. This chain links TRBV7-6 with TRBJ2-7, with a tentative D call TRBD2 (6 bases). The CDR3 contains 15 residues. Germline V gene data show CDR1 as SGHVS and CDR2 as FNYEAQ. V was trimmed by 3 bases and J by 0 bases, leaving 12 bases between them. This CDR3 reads CASSFGAGSSYEQYF. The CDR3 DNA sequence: TGTGCCAGCAGCTTTGGCGCGGGGAGCTCCTACGAGCAGTACTTC.

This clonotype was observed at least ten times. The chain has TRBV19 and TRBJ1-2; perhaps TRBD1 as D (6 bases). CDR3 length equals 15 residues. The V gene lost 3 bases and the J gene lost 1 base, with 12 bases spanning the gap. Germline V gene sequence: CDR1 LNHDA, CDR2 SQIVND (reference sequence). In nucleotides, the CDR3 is TGTGCCAGTAGTATCGCAGGGGTTCTTAACTATGGCTACACCTTC. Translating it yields CASSIAGVLNYGYTF.

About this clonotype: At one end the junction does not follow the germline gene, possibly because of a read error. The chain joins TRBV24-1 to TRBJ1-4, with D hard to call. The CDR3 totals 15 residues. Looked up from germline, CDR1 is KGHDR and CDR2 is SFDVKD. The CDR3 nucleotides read TGTGCCATCAGTGATGGCGGGAGACCCGGGGAAAAACTGTTTTTT. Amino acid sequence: CAISDGGRPGEKLFF.

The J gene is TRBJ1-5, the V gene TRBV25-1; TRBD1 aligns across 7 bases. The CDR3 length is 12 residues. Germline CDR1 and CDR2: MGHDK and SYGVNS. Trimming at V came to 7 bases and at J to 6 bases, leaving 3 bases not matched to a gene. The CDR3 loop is CASKQGTQPQHF. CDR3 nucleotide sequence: TGTGCCAGCAAACAGGGGACTCAGCCCCAGCATTTT.

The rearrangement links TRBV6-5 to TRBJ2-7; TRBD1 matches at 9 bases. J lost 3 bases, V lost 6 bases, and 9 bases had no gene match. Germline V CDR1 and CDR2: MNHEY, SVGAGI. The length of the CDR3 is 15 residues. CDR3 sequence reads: CASSSGRTGVYEQYF. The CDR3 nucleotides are TGTGCCAGCAGCAGTGGACGGACAGGGGTCTACGAGCAGTACTTC.

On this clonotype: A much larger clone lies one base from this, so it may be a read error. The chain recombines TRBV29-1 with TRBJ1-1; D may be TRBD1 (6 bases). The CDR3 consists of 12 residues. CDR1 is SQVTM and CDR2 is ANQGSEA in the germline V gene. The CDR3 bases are TGCACGGGCCAGGAGGGACACACTGGAGCTTTCTTT. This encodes CTGQEGHTGAFF.

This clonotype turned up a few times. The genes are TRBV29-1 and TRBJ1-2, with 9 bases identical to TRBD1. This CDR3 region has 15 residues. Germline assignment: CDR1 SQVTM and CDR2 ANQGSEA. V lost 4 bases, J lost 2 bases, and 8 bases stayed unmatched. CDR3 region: CSVGGGDRGNYGYTF. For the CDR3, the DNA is TGCAGCGTTGGAGGAGGCGACAGGGGGAACTATGGCTACACCTTC.

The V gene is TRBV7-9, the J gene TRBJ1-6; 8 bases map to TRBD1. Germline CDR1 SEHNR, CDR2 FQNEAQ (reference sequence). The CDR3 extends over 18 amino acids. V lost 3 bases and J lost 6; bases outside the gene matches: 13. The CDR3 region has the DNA TGTGCCAGCAGCTTCTACCTCGGCCGGACAGGGAGTAATTCACCCCTCCACTTT. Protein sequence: CASSFYLGRTGSNSPLHF.

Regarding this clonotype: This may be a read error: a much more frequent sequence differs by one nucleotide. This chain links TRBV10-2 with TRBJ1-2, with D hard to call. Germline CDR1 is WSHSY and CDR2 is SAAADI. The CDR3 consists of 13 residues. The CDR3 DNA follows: TGCGCCGGCAGTGAGTCATCACGGCCTGGCTACACCTTC. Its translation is CAGSESSRPGYTF.

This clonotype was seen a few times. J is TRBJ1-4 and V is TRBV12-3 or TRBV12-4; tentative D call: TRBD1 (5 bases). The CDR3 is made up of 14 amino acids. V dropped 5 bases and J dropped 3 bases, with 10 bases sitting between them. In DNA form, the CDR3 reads TGTGCCAGCAGTATGAGGGGTTCTAATGAAAAACTGTTTTTT. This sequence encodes CASSMRGSNEKLFF.

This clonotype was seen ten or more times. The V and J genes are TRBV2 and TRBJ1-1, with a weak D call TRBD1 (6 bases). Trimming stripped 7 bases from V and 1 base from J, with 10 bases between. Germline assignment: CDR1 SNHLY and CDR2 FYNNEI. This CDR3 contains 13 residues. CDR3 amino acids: CASKGQSNTEAFF. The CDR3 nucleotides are TGTGCCAGCAAGGGACAATCGAACACTGAAGCTTTCTTT.

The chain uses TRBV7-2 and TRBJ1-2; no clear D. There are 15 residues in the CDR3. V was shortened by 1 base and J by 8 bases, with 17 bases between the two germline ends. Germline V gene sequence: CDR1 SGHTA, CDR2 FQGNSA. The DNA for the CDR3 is TGTGCCAGCAGCTTAGAATCCCAGGTTTTAGTGGGCTACACCTTC. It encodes CASSLESQVLVGYTF.

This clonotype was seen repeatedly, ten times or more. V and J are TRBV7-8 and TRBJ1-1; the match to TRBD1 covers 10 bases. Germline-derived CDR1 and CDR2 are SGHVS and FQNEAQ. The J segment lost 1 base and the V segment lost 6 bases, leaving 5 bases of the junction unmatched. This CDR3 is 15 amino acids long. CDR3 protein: CASRSGQGRNTEAFF. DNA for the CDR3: TGTGCCAGCAGGTCGGGACAGGGGCGGAACACTGAAGCTTTCTTT.

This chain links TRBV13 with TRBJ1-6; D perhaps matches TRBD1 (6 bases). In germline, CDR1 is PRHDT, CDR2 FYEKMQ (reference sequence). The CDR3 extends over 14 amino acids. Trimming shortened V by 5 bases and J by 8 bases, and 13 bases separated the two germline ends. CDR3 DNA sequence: TGTGCCAGCAGCGAACAGGGAGTGGATTCACCCCTCCACTTT. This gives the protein CASSEQGVDSPLHF.

CDR3 nucleotide sequence: TGTGCCAGCAGCCAGACCGTGACAGGGCAAGGCTACACCTTC. Translation gives CASSQTVTGQGYTF. V gene TRBV7-3 combines with J gene TRBJ1-2; 7 nucleotides align to TRBD1. Germline V CDR1 and CDR2: SGHTA, FQGTGA. The CDR3 length is 14 residues. V shed 5 bases and J 8 bases; nucleotides not matched to a gene: 11.

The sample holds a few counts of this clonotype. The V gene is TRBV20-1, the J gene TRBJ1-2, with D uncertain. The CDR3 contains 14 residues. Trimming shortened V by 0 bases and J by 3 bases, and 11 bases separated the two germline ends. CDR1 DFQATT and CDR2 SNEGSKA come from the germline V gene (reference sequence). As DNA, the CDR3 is TGCAGTGCTAGAGATCAGGCAGGAGACTATGGCTACACCTTC. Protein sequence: CSARDQAGDYGYTF.

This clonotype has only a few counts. CDR3 residues: CASSYPGLSNQPQHF. DNA of the CDR3: TGTGCCAGCAGTTACCCAGGCTTGAGCAATCAGCCCCAGCATTTT. J is TRBJ1-5 and V is TRBV19; no reliable D call. The length of the CDR3 is 15 residues. CDR1 LNHDA and CDR2 SQIVND come from the germline V gene (reference sequence). V lost 9 bases, J lost 1 base, and 16 bases lay in between.

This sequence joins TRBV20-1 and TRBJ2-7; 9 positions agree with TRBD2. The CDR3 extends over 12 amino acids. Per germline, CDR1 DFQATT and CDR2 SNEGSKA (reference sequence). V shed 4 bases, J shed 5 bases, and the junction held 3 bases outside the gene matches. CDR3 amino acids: CSATLAGNEQYF. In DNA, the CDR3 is TGCAGTGCTACGCTAGCGGGAAACGAGCAGTACTTC.

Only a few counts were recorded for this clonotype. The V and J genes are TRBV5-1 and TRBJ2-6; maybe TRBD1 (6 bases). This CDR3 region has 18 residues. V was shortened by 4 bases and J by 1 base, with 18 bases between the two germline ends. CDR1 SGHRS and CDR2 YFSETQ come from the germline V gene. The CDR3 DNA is TGCGCCAGCAGCCGCCCGGACAGTCGGGCGTCTGGGGCCAACGTCCTGACTTTC. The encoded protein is CASSRPDSRASGANVLTF.